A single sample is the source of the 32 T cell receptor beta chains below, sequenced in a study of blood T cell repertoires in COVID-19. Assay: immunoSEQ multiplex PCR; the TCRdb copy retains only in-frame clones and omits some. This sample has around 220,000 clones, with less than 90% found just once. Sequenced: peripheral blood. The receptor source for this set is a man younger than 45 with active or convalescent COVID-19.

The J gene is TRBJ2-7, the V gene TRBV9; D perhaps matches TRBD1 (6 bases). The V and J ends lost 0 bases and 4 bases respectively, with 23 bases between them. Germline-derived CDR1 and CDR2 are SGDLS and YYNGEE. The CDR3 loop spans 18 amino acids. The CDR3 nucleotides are TGTGCCAGCAGCGTAGAGGGGGAAAGGCCGGGATTCGCATACGAGCAGTACTTC. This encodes CASSVEGERPGFAYEQYF.

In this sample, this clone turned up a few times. CDR3 loop: CASSREAVGYTF. The CDR3 DNA follows: TGTGCCAGCAGTCGCGAGGCAGTTGGCTACACCTTC. V and J are TRBV11-1 and TRBJ1-2; D is ambiguous. This CDR3 comprises 12 residues. Germline CDR1 and CDR2: SGHAT and FQDESV (reference sequence). V shed 6 bases and J shed 7 bases, with 12 bases lying between them.

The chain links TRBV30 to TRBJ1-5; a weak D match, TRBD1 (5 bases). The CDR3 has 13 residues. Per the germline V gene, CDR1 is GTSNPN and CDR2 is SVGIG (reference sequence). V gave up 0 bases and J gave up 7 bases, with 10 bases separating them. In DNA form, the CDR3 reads TGTGCCTGGAGTGTACGGGGGGAACAGCCCCAGCATTTT. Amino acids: CAWSVRGEQPQHF.

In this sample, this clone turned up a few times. The CDR3 DNA reads TGTGCCAGCAGTCCACACACATCGCCCTACGAGCAGTACTTC. As protein: CASSPHTSPYEQYF. The J gene is TRBJ2-7, the V gene TRBV27; no reliable D call. Germline CDR1 is MNHEY and CDR2 is SMNVEV (reference sequence). This CDR3 has 14 residues. V shed 5 bases and J shed 2 bases, with 13 bases lying between them.

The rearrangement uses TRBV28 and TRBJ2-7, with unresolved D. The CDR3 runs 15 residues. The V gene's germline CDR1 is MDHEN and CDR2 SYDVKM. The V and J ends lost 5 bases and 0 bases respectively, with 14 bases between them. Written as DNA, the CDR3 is TGTGCCAGCAGTGCCTCCACTCTACTCTCCTACGAGCAGTACTTC. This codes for CASSASTLLSYEQYF.

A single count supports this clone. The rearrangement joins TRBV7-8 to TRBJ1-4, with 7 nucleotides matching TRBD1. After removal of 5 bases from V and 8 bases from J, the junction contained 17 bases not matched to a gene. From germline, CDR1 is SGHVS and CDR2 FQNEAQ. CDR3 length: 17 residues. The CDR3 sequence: CASSKKRDRSPKEKLFF. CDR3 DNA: TGTGCCAGCAGCAAAAAGAGGGACAGATCTCCAAAGGAAAAACTGTTTTTT.

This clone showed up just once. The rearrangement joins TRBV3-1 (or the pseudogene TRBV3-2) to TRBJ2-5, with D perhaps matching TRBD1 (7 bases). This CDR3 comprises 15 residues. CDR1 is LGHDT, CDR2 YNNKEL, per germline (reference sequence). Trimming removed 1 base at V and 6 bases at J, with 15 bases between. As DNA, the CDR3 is TGTGCCAGCAGCCAAGGTGTAGGGGGCGGGAAGACCCAGTACTTC. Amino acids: CASSQGVGGGKTQYF.

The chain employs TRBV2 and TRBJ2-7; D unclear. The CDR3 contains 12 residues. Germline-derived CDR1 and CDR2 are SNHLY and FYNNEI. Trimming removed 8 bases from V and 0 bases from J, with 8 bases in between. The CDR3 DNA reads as TGTGCCAGCCGTTGGAGCTCCTACGAGCAGTACTTC. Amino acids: CASRWSSYEQYF.

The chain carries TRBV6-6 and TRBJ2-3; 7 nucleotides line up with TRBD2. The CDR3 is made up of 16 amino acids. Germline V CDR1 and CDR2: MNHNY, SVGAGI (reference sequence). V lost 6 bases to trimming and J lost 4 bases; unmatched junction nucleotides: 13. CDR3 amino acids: CASSLQRGAVSDTQYF. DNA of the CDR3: TGTGCCAGCAGCCTGCAGCGGGGAGCTGTTTCAGATACGCAGTATTTT.

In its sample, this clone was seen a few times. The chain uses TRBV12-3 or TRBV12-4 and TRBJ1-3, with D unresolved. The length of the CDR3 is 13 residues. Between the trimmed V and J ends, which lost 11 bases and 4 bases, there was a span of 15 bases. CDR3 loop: CAWRGKWGNTIYF. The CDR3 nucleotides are TGTGCCTGGCGGGGAAAATGGGGAAACACCATATATTTT.

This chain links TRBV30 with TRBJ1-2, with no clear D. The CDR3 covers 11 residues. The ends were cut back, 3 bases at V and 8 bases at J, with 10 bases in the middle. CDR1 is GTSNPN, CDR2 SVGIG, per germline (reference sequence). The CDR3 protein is CAWSEGGGYTF. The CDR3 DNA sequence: TGTGCCTGGAGCGAGGGAGGAGGCTACACCTTC.

CDR3 sequence reads: CASKGQGLVQEQFF. The CDR3 DNA reads as TGCGCCAGCAAGGGACAGGGGCTTGTACAGGAGCAGTTCTTC. The rearrangement links TRBV5-1 to TRBJ2-1, with TRBD1 matching 10 bases. V was clipped by 6 bases and J by 10 bases; unmatched bases: 10. The CDR3 has 14 residues. In germline, CDR1 is SGHRS, CDR2 YFSETQ.

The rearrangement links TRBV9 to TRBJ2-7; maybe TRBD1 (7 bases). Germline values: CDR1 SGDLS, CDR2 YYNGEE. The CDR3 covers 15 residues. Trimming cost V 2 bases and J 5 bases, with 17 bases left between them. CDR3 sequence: CASSVGRTGPDEQYF. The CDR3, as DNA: TGTGCCAGCAGCGTTGGGAGGACAGGCCCGGACGAGCAGTACTTC. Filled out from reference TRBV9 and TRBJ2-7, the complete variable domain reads DSGVTQTPKHLITATGQRVTLRCSPRSGDLSVYWYQQSLDQGLQFLIQYYNGEERAKGNILERFSAQQFPDLHSELNLSSLELGDSALYFCASSVGRTGPDEQYFGPGTRLTVT.

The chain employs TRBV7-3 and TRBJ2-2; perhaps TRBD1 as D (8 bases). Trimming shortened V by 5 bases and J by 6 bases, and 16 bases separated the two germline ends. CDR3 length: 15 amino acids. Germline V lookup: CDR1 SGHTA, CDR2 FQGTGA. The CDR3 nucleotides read TGTGCCAGCAGCCCAAGACAGGGGAGGGCCGGGGAGCTGTTTTTT. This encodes CASSPRQGRAGELFF.

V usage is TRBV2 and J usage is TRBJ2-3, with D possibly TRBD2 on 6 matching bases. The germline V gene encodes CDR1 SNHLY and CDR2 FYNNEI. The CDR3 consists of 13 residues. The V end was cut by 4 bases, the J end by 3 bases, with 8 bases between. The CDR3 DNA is TGTGCCAGCAGTGGGGACTCAACAGATACGCAGTATTTT. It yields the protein CASSGDSTDTQYF.

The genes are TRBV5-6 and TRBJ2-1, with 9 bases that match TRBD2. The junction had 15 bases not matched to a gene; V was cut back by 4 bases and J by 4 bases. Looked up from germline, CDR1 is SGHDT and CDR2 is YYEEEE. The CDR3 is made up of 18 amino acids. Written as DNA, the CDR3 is TGTGCCAGCAGCGCCCTCGTTCGGCTAGCGGGAAATTACAATGAGCAGTTCTTC. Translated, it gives CASSALVRLAGNYNEQFF.

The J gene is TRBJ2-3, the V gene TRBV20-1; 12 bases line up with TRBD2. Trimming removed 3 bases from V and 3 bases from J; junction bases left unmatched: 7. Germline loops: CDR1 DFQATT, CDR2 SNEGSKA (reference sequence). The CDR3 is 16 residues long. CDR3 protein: CSASRGTSGRTDTQYF. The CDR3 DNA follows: TGCAGTGCTAGTAGGGGGACTAGCGGGCGAACAGATACGCAGTATTTT.

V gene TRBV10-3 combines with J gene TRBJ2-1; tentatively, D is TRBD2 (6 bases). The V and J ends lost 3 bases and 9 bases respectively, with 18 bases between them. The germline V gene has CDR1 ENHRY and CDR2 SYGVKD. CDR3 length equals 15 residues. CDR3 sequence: CAISDTLAREGEQFF. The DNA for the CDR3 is TGTGCCATCAGTGATACGCTAGCGAGAGAGGGTGAGCAGTTCTTC.

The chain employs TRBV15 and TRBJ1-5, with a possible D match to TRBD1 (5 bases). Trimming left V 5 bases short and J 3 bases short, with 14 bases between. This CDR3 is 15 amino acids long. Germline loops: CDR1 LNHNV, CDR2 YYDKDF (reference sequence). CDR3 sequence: CATSSGGGSNQPQHF. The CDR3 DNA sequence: TGTGCCACCAGCTCTGGGGGGGGGTCCAATCAGCCCCAGCATTTT. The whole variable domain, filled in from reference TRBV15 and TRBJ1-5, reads DAMVIQNPRYQVTQFGKPVTLSCSQTLNHNVMYWYQQKSSQAPKLLFHYYDKDFNNEADTPDNFQSRRPNTSFCFLDIRSPGLGDTAMYLCATSSGGGSNQPQHFGDGTRLSIL.

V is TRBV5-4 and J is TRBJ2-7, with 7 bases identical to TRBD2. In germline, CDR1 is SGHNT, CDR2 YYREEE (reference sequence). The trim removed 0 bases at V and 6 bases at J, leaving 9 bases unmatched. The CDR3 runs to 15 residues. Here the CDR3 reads CASSLVTGGVGEQYF. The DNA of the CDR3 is TGTGCCAGCAGCTTGGTGACGGGAGGAGTAGGCGAGCAGTACTTC.

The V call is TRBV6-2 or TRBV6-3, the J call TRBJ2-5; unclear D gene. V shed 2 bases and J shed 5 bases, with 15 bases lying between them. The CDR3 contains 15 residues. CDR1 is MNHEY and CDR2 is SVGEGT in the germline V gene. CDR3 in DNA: TGTGCCAGCAGTTACGGCTGGGTGTTGAGGGAGACCCAGTACTTC. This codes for CASSYGWVLRETQYF.

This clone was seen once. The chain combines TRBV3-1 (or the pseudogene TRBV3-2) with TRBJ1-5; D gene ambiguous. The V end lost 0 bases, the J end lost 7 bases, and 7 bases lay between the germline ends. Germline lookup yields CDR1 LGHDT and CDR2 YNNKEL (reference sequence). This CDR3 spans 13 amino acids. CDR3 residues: CASSQDLKQPQHF. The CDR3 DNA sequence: TGTGCCAGCAGCCAAGATCTAAAGCAGCCCCAGCATTTT.

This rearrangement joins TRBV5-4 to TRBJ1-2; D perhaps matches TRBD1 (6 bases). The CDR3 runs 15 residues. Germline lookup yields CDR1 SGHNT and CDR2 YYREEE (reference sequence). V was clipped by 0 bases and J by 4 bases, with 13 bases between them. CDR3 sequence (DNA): TGTGCCAGCAGCTTGGGCGGACAGCTGAGCTATGGCTACACCTTC. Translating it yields CASSLGGQLSYGYTF.

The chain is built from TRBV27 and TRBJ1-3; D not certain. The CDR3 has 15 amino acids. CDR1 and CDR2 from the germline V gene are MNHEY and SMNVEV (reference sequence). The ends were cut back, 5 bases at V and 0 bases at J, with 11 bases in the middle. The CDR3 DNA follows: TGTGCCAGCAGTGCTATCGGGAGCTCTGGAAACACCATATATTTT. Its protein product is CASSAIGSSGNTIYF.

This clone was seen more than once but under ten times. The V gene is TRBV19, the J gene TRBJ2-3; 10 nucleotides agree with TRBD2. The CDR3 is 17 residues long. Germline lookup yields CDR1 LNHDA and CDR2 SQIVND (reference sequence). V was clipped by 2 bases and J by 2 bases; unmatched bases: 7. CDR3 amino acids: CASSITASGGFTDTQYF. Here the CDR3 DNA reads TGTGCCAGTAGTATAACGGCTAGCGGGGGTTTCACAGATACGCAGTATTTT.

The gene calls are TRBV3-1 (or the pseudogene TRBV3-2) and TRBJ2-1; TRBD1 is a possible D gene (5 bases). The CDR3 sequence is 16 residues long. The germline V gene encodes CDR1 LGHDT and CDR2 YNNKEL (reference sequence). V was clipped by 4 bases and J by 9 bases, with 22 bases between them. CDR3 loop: CASSPRVTAERSEQFF. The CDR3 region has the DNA TGTGCCAGCAGCCCCCGGGTGACAGCCGAACGGAGTGAGCAGTTCTTC.

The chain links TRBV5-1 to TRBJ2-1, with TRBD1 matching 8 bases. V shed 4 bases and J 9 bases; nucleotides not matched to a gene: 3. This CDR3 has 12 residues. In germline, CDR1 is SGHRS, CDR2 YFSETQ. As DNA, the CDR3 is TGCGCCAGCAGCGGACAGGGTAGTGAGCAGTTCTTC. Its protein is CASSGQGSEQFF.

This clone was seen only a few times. The CDR3 region is CASSSGGANYGYTF. The CDR3 coding sequence is TGTGCCAGCAGCTCCGGGGGAGCTAACTATGGCTACACCTTC. The chain links TRBV7-8 to TRBJ1-2, with D maybe TRBD1 (5 bases). Trimming cost V 4 bases and J 0 bases, with 9 bases left between them. The CDR3 spans 14 residues. Germline CDR1 is SGHVS and CDR2 is FQNEAQ.

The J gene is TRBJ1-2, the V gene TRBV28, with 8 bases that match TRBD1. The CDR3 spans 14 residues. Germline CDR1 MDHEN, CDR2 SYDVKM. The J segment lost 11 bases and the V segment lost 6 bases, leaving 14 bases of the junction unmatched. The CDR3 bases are TGTGCCAGCAGACGGTCCGGACAGGGAATCGGTTACACCTTC. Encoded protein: CASRRSGQGIGYTF.

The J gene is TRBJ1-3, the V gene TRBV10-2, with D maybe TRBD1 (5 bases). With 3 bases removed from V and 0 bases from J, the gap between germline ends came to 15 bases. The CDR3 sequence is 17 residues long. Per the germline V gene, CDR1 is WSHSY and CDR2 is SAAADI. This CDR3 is CASSEDPRTLSGNTIYF. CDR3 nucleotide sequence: TGCGCCAGCAGTGAAGACCCTAGGACACTCTCTGGAAACACCATATATTTT.

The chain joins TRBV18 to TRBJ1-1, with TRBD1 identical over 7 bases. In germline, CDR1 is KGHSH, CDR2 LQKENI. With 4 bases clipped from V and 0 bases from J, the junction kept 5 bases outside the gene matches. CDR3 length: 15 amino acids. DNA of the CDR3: TGTGCCAGCTCACAGGGGGCTTTGTTGAACACTGAAGCTTTCTTT. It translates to CASSQGALLNTEAFF.

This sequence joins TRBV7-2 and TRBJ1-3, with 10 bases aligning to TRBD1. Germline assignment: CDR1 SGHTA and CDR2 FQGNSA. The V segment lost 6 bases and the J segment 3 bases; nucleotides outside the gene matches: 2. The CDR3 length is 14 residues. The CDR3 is CASSRDRGGNTIYF. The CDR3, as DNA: TGTGCCAGCAGTCGGGACAGGGGTGGAAACACCATATATTTT.